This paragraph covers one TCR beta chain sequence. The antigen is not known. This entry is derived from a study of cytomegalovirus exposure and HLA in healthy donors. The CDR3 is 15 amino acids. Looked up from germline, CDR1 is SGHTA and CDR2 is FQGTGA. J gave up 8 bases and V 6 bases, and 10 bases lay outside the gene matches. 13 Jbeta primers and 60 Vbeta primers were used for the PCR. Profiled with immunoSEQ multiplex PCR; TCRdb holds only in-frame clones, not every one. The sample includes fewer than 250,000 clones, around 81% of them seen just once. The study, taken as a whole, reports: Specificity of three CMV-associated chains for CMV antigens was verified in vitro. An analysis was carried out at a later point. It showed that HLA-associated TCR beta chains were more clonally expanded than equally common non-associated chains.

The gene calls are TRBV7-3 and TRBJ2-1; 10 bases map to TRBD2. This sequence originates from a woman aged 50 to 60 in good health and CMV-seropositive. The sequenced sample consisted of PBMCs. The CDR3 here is CASSSRAGGNDEQFF. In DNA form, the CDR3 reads TGTGCCAGCAGTTCCCGAGCGGGGGGGAATGATGAGCAGTTCTTC.